This TCR beta chain was observed in a study of monozygotic twins with cystic fibrosis. General study results and limits: Monozygotic CF twins shared more identical nucleotide clonotypes than unrelated patients.

The CDR3 consists of 12 residues. Between the trimmed V and J ends, which lost 0 bases and 5 bases, there was a span of 5 bases. Germline lookup yields CDR1 SGHKS and CDR2 YYEKEE (reference sequence). Assay used: immunoSEQ multiplex PCR; TCRdb lists only in-frame clones, some missing. Of 30,000 to 40,000 clones listed, just over 95% are singletons. Concerning this clone itself: Its specificity is unknown.

Specimen: blood. The TCR sequence derives from a girl aged 2 to 10 with cystic fibrosis. The genes are TRBV5-5 and TRBJ1-1; D gene unclear. This chain's CDR3 is CASSLGVTEAFF. CDR3 DNA: TGTGCCAGCAGCTTGGGTGTAACTGAAGCTTTCTTT. Complete variable domain (other parts from reference TRBV5-5 and TRBJ1-1): DAGVTQSPTHLIKTRGQQVTLRCSPISGHKSVSWYQQVLGQGPQFIFQYYEKEERGRGNFPDRFSARQFPNYSSELNVNALLLGDSALYLCASSLGVTEAFFGQGTRLTVV.